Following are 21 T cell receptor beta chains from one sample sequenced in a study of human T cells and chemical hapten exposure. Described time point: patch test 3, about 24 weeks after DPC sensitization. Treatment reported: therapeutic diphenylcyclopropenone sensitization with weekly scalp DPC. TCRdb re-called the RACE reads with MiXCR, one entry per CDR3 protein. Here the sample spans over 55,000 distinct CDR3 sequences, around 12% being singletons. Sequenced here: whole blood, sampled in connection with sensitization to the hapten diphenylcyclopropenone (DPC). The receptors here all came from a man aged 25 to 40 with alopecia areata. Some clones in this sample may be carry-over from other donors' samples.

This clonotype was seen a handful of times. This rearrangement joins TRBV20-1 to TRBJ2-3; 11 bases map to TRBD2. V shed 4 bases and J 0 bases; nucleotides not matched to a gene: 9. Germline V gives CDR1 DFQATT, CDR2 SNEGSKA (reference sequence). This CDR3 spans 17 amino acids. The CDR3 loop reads CSAKGLAEWSSTDTQYF. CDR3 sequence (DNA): TGCAGTGCTAAGGGACTAGCGGAATGGTCTAGCACAGATACGCAGTATTTT.

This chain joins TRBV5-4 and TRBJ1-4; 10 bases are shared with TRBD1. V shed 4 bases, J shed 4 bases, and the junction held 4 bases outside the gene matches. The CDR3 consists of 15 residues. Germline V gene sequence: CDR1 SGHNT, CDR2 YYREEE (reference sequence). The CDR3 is CASSRDRGHNEKLFF. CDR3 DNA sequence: TGTGCCAGCAGCCGGGACAGGGGACATAATGAAAAACTGTTTTTT.

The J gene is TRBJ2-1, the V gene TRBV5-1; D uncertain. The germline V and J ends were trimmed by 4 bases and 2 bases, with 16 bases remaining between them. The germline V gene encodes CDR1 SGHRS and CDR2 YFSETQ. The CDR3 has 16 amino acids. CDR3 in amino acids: CASSNPPRYPYNEQFF. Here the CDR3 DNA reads TGCGCCAGCAGCAACCCCCCTCGGTATCCCTACAATGAGCAGTTCTTC.

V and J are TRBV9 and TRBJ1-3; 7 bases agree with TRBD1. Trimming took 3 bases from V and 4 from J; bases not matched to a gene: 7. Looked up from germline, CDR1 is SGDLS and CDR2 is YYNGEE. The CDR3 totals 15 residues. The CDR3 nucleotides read TGTGCCAGCAGCGAAGACAGGGCAGGGGGAAACACCATATATTTT. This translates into CASSEDRAGGNTIYF.

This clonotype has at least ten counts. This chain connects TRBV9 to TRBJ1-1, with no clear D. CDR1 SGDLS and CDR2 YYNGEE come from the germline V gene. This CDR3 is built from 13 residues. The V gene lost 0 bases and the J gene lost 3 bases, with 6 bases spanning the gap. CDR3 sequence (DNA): TGTGCCAGCAGCGTAGGGGTTTACACTGAAGCTTTCTTT. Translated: CASSVGVYTEAFF.

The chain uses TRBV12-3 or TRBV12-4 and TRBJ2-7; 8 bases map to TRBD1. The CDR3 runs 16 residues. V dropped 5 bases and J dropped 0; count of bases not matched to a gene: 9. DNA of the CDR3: TGTGCCAGCAGTCCCGGACAGGGACCGATCTCCTACGAGCAGTACTTC. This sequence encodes CASSPGQGPISYEQYF.

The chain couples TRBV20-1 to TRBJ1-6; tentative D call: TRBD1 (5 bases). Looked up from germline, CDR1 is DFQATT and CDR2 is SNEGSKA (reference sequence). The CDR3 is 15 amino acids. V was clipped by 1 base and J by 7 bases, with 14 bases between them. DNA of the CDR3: TGCAGTGCTAGAGGTTGGGACGGGGGAAATTCACCCCTCCACTTT. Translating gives CSARGWDGGNSPLHF.

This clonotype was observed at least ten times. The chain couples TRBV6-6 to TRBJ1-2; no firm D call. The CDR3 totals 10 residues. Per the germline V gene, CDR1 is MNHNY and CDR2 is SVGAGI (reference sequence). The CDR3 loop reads CAVKRYGYTF. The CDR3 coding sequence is TGTGCGGTGAAACGCTATGGCTACACCTTC.

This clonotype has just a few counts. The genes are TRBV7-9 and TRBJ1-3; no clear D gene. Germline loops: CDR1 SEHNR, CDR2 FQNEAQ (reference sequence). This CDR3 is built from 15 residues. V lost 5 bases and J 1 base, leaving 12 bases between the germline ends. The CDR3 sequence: CASSPNAGSGNTIYF. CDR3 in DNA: TGTGCCAGCAGCCCGAATGCGGGTTCTGGAAACACCATATATTTT.

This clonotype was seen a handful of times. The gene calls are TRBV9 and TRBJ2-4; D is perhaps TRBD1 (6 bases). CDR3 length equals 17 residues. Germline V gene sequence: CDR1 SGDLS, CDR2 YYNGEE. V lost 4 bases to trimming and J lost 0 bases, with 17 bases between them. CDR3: CASSPGASKLAKNIQYF. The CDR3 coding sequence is TGTGCCAGCAGCCCAGGGGCGTCGAAGCTAGCCAAAAACATTCAGTACTTC.

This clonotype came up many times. CDR3 loop: CSAVKGQEPRSGYTF. The CDR3 DNA is TGCAGTGCTGTAAAAGGACAGGAGCCACGGTCTGGCTACACCTTC. The gene calls are TRBV20-1 and TRBJ1-2; 7 positions match TRBD1. With V trimmed by 5 bases and J by 7 bases, 16 bases remained unmatched. CDR1 is DFQATT and CDR2 is SNEGSKA in the germline V gene (reference sequence). The CDR3 is 15 residues long.

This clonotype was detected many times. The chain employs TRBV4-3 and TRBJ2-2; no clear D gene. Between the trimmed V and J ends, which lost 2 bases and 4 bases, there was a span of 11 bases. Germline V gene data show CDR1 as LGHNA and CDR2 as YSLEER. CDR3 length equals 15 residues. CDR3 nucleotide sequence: TGCGCCAGCAGCCAAACTTACGGAACCACCGGGGAGCTGTTTTTT. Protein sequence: CASSQTYGTTGELFF.

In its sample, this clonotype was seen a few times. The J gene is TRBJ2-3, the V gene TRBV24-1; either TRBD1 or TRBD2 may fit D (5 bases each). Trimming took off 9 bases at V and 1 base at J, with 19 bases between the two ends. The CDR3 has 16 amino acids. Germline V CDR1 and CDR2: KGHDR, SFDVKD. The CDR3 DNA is TGTGCCACCCGGATAGCAGGGAGAGCACGCACAGATACGCAGTATTTT. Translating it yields CATRIAGRARTDTQYF.

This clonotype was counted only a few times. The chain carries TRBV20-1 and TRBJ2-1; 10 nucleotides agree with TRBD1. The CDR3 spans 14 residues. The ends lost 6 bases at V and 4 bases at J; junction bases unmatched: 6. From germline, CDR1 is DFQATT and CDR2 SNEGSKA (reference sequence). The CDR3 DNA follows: TGCAGTGCCAGTCCGGGACAGGGGTACAATGAGCAGTTCTTC. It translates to CSASPGQGYNEQFF.

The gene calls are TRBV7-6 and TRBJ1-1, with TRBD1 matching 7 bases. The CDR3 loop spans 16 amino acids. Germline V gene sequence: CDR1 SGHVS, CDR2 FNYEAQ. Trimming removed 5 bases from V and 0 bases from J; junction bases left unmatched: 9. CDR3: CASSGPGQIMNTEAFF. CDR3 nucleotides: TGTGCCAGCAGCGGACCGGGACAGATCATGAACACTGAAGCTTTCTTT.

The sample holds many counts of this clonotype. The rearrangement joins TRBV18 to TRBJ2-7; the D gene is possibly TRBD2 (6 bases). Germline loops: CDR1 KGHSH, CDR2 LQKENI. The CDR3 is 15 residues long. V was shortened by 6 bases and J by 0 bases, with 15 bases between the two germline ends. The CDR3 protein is CASSPEGPSSYEQYF. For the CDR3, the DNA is TGTGCCAGCTCTCCGGAGGGGCCAAGCTCCTACGAGCAGTACTTC.

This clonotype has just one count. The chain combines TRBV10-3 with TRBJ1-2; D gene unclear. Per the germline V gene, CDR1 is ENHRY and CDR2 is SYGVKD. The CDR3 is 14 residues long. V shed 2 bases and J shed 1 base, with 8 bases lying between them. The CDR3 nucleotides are TGTGCCATCAGTGAGGGCAGGCTTAACTATGGCTACACCTTC. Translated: CAISEGRLNYGYTF.

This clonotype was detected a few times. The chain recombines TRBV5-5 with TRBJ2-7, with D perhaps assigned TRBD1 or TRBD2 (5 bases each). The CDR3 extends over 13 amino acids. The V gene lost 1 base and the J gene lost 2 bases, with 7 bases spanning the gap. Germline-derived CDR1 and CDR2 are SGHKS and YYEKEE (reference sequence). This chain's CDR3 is CASSLLGAYEQYF. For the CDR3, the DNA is TGTGCCAGCAGCTTGTTGGGGGCCTACGAGCAGTACTTC.

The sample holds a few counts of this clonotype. In DNA form, the CDR3 reads TGTGCCACCGCGACAGGTTCTAATTCACCCCTCCACTTT. Amino acids: CATATGSNSPLHF. The chain links TRBV12-3 or TRBV12-4 to TRBJ1-6; TRBD1 might be the D (6 bases). The CDR3 runs 13 residues. Trimming took 10 bases from V and 6 from J, leaving 13 bases between them.

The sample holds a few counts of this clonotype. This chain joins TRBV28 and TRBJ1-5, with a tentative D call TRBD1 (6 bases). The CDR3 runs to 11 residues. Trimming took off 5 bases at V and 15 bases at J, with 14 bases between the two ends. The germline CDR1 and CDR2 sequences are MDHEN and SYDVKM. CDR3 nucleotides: TGTGCCAGCAGTCCGAACAGGGCTCCGCATTTT. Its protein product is CASSPNRAPHF.

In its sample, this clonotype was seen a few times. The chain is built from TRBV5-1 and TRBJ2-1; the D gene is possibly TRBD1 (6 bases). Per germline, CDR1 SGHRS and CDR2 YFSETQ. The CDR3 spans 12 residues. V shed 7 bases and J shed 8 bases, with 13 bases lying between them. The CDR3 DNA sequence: TGCGCCAGCTTTTCAGGGGTTGATGAGCAGTTCTTC. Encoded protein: CASFSGVDEQFF. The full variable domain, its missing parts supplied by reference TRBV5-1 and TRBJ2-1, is KAGVTQTPRYLIKTRGQQVTLSCSPISGHRSVSWYQQTPGQGLQFLFEYFSETQRNKGNFPGRFSGRQFSNSRSEMNVSTLELGDSALYLCASFSGVDEQFFGPGTRLTVL.